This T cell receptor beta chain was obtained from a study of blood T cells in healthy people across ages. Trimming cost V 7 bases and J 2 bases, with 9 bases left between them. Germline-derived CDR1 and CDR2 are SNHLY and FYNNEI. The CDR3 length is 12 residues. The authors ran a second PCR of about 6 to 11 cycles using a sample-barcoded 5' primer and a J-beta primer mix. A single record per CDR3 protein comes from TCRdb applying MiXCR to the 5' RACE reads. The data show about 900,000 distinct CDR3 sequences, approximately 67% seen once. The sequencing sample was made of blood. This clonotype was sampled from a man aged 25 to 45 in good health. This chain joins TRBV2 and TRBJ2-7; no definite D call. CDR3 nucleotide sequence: TGTGCCAGCATTTCCTCAGCCTACGAGCAGTACTTC. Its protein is CASISSAYEQYF.